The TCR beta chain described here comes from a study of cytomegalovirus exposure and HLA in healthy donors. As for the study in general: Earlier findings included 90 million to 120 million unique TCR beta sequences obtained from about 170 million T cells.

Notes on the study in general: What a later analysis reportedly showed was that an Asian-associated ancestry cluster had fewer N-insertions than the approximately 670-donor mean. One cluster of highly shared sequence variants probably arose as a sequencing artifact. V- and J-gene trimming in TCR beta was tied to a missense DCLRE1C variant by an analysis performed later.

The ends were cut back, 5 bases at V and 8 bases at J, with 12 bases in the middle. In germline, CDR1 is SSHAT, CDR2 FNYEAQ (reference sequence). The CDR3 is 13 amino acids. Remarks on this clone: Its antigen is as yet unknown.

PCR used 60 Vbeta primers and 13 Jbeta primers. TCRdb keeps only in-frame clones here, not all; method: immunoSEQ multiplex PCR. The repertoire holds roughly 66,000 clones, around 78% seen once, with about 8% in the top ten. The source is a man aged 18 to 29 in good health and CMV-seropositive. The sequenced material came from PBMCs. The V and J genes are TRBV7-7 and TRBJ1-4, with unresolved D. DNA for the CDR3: TGTGCCAGCAGCAAAGCTATTTCCGAAAAACTGTTTTTT. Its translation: CASSKAISEKLFF. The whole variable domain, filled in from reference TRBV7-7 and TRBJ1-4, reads GAGVSQSPRYKVTKRGQDVTLRCDPISSHATLYWYQQALGQGPEFLTYFNYEAQPDKSGLPSDRFSAERPEGSISTLTIQRTEQRDSAMYRCASSKAISEKLFFGSGTQLSVL.